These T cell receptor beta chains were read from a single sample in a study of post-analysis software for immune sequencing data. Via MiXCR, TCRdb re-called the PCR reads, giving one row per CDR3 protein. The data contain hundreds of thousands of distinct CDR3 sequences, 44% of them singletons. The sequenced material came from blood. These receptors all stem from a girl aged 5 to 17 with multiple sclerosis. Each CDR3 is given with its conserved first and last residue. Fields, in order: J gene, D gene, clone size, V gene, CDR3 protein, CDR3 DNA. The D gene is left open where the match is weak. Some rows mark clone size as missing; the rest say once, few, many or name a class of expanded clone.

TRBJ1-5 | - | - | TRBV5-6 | CASSLANSGTPQHF | TGTGCCAGCAGCTTGGCCAATTCAGGTACGCCCCAGCATTTT
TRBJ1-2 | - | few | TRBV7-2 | CASSLSSGGYTF | TGTGCCAGCAGCTTGAGCAGCGGGGGCTACACCTTC
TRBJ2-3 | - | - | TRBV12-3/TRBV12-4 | CASSLSDREVSDTQYF | TGTGCCAGCAGCCTCAGCGACAGGGAGGTCTCAGATACGCAGTATTTT
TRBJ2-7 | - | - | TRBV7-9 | CASIQVETEIYEQYF | TGTGCCAGCATCCAGGTAGAGACAGAGATCTACGAGCAGTACTTC
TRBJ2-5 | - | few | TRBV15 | CATSRAGFTGATGETQYF | TGTGCCACCAGCAGAGCCGGTTTTACGGGGGCCACGGGGGAGACCCAGTACTTC
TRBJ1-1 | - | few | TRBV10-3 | CAISGDGGMNTEAFF | TGTGCCATCAGTGGTGATGGGGGAATGAACACTGAAGCTTTCTTT
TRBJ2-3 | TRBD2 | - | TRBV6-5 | CASSPFSGGSTDTQYF | TGTGCCAGCAGTCCATTCTCGGGGGGGAGCACAGATACGCAGTATTTT
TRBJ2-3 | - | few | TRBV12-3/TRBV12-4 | CASRATDTQYF | TGTGCCAGTCGCGCCACAGATACGCAGTATTTT
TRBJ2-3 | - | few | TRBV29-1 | CSVDGVATDTQYF | TGCAGCGTCGATGGTGTAGCTACAGATACGCAGTATTTT
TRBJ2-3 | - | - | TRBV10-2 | CASSDFVGGLRATDTQYF | TGCGCCAGCAGTGATTTCGTCGGCGGGCTCAGGGCCACAGATACGCAGTATTTT
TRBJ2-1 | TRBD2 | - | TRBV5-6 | CASSLPGTSSYNEQFF | TGTGCCAGCAGCCTCCCCGGGACTAGTTCCTACAATGAGCAGTTCTTC
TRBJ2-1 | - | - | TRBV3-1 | CASSLPAGGLNIEQFF | TGTGCCAGCAGCCTCCCCGCGGGCGGACTAAACATCGAGCAGTTCTTC
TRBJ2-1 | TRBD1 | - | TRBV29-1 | CSARGMSYNEQFF | TGCAGCGCCAGGGGGATGTCCTACAATGAGCAGTTCTTC
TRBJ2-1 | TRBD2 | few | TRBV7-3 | CASSGSGGPYNEQFF | TGTGCCAGCAGCGGGAGCGGGGGGCCCTACAATGAGCAGTTCTTC
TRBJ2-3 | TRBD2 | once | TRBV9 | CASNVAGGSTDTQYF | TGTGCCAGCAATGTCGCGGGAGGAAGCACAGATACGCAGTATTTT
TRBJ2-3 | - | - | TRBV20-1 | CSARPRTSTDTQYF | TGCAGTGCTAGACCAAGGACTAGCACAGATACGCAGTATTTT
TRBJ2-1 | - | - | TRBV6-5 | CASSDNGVYNEQFF | TGTGCCAGCAGCGACAATGGGGTTTACAATGAGCAGTTCTTC
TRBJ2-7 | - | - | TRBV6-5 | CASRALVRYEQYF | TGTGCCAGCAGAGCCTTGGTTCGGTACGAGCAGTACTTC
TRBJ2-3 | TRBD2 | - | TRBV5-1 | CASSLEASGGGTTQYF | TGCGCCAGCAGCTTGGAGGCTAGCGGGGGTGGTACTACGCAGTATTTT
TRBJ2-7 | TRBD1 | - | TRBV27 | CASSLSWDSTYEQYF | TGTGCCAGCAGTCTGAGCTGGGACAGCACCTACGAGCAGTACTTC
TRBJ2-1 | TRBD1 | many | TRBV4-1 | CASNIDRGSYNEQFF | TGCGCCAGCAATATAGACAGGGGATCTTACAATGAGCAGTTCTTC
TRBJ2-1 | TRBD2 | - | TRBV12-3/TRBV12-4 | CASSQTSGGPNEQFF | TGTGCCAGCAGCCAAACTAGCGGGGGGCCCAATGAGCAGTTCTTC
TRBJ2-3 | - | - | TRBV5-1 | CASSLGGQRDTQYF | TGCGCCAGCAGCTTAGGTGGACAGAGAGATACGCAGTATTTT
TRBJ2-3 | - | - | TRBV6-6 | CASSFTYAQYF | TGTGCCAGCAGTTTCACTTACGCGCAGTATTTT
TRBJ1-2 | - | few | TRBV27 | CASSVRTGLEGYTF | TGTGCCAGCAGCGTAAGAACGGGACTTGAGGGCTACACCTTC
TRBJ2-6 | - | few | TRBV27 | CASSLGRNSGANVLTF | TGTGCCAGCAGTTTAGGCCGAAACTCTGGGGCCAACGTCCTGACTTTC
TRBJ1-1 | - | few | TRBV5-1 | CASSLASTEAFF | TGCGCCAGCAGCTTGGCTTCCACTGAAGCTTTCTTT
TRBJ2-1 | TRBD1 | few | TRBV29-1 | CSVGTVSYNEQFF | TGCAGCGTCGGGACAGTCTCCTACAATGAGCAGTTCTTC
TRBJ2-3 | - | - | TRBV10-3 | CAIRDRGPGDTQYF | TGTGCCATCAGGGATCGGGGCCCCGGGGATACGCAGTATTTT
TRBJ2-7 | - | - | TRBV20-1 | CSAMHRGGHEQYF | TGCAGTGCTATGCACAGGGGAGGCCACGAGCAGTACTTC
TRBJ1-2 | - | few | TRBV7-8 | CASSLRAVDGYTF | TGTGCCAGCAGCTTACGGGCTGTGGATGGCTACACCTTC
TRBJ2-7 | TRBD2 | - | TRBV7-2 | CASSLSGLEAYEQYF | TGTGCCAGCAGCTTATCGGGACTAGAGGCCTACGAGCAGTACTTC
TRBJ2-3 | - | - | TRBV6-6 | CASSLDGDSTDTQYF | TGTGCCAGCAGCCTGGACGGCGATAGCACAGATACGCAGTATTTT
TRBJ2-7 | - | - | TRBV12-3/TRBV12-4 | CASSFGRKQDYEQYF | TGTGCCAGCAGTTTCGGACGCAAACAGGATTACGAGCAGTACTTC
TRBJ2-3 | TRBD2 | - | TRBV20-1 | CSAEAGGGEDTQYF | TGCAGTGCTGAAGCGGGAGGAGGGGAAGATACGCAGTATTTT
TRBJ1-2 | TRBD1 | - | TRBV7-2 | CATRGTESYGYTF | TGTGCCACCAGGGGGACAGAAAGCTATGGCTACACCTTC
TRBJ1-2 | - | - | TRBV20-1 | CSARIQGYYGYTF | TGCAGTGCTAGAATACAGGGCTACTATGGCTACACCTTC
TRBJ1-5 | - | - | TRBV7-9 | CAGSLEGTMNSNQPQHF | TGTGCCGGCAGCTTAGAGGGAACCATGAACAGCAATCAGCCCCAGCATTTT
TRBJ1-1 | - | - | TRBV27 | CASSLGGLGNTEAFF | TGTGCCAGCAGTTTAGGGGGGCTGGGGAACACTGAAGCTTTCTTT
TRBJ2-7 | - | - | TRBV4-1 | CASSQGSLGSSYEQYF | TGCGCCAGCAGCCAAGGAAGCCTCGGAAGCTCCTACGAGCAGTACTTC
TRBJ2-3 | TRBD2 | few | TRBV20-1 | CSARDGGRATDTQYF | TGCAGTGCTAGAGATGGCGGGAGGGCCACAGATACGCAGTATTTT
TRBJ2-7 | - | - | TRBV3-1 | CASSPTPLGPVTPYEQYF | TGTGCCAGCAGCCCAACTCCCCTTGGTCCAGTGACGCCCTACGAGCAGTACTTC
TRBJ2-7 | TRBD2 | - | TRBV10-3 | CAISERTSGSYEQYF | TGTGCCATCAGTGAGCGGACTAGCGGCTCCTACGAGCAGTACTTC
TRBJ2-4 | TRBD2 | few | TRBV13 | CASSLDGSSGLRTKNIQYF | TGTGCCAGCAGCTTAGACGGCTCTAGCGGACTTCGGACCAAAAACATTCAGTACTTC
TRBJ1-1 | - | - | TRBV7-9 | CASEPTESLGNTEAFF | TGTGCCAGCGAACCTACCGAGAGTCTGGGGAACACTGAAGCTTTCTTT
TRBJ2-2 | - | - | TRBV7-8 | CASSSDLAGELFF | TGTGCCAGCAGCTCCGACCTAGCCGGGGAGCTGTTTTTT
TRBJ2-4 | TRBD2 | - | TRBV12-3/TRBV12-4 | CASSLAGGKNIQYF | TGTGCCAGCAGTTTGGCGGGAGGCAAAAACATTCAGTACTTC
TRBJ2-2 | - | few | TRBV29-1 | CSVWLTSNTGELFF | TGCAGCGTTTGGTTAACCTCGAACACCGGGGAGCTGTTTTTT
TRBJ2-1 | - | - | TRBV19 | CASTPLATSSYNEQFF | TGTGCCAGTACTCCCTTGGCCACGAGCTCCTACAATGAGCAGTTCTTC
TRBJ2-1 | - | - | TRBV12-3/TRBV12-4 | CASSLAGATSRYEQFF | TGTGCCAGCAGTTTAGCAGGTGCAACTAGTCGGTATGAGCAGTTCTTC
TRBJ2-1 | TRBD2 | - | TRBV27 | CANRHSGRRGTYNEQFF | TGTGCCAACAGGCATAGCGGTAGGCGGGGGACCTACAATGAGCAGTTCTTC
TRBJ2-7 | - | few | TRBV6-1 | CASSYQGITREQYF | TGTGCCAGCAGTTATCAGGGGATCACACGCGAGCAGTACTTC